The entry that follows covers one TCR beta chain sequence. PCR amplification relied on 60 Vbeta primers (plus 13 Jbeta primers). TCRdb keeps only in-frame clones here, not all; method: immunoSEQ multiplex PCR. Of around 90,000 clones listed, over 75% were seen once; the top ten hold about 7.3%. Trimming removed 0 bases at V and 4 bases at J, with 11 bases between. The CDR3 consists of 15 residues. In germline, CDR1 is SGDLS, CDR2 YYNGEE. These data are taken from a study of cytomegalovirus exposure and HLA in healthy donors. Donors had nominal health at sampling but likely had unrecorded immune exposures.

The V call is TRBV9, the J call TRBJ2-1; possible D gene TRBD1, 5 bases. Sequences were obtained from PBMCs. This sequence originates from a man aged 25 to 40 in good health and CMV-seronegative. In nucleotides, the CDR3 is TGTGCCAGCAGCGTAGAGCTGGACAAATACAATGAGCAGTTCTTC. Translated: CASSVELDKYNEQFF.